This entry lists 22 T cell receptor beta chains sequenced from one sample in a study of blood T cell repertoires in COVID-19. The method was immunoSEQ multiplex PCR; TCRdb's version includes in-frame clones alone and lacks a portion of them. The sample holds about 120,000 clones, roughly 81% seen once. Sequencing used peripheral blood. These receptors were obtained from a human donor in a cohort sampled during active COVID-19.

V is TRBV28 and J is TRBJ2-7, with 8 positions matching TRBD1. Germline lookup yields CDR1 MDHEN and CDR2 SYDVKM. Losses at the gene ends were 5 bases for V and 7 bases for J; bases not matched to a gene: 10. The CDR3 has 14 amino acids. This CDR3 reads CASSTTGEKKEQYF. The CDR3 DNA sequence: TGTGCCAGCAGTACGACAGGGGAGAAGAAAGAGCAGTACTTC.

The CDR3 DNA is TGTGCCAGCAGTCCGGACACACGCTCCGCCGAGCAGTACTTC. Amino acid sequence: CASSPDTRSAEQYF. The genes are TRBV28 and TRBJ2-7; weak D call: TRBD1 (5 bases). The germline V gene has CDR1 MDHEN and CDR2 SYDVKM. V was shortened by 5 bases and J by 6 bases, with 17 bases between the two germline ends. The CDR3 is 14 amino acids.

The rearrangement links TRBV6-5 to TRBJ1-1, with 10 bases identical to TRBD1. Trimming took 4 bases from V and 0 from J; bases not matched to a gene: 5. Germline values: CDR1 MNHEY, CDR2 SVGAGI. The CDR3 consists of 16 residues. In DNA, the CDR3 is TGTGCCAGCAGTTGGACAGGGGGTCCCATGAACACTGAAGCTTTCTTT. It yields the protein CASSWTGGPMNTEAFF.

V and J are TRBV10-3 and TRBJ1-2; D remains unclear. Deletions cut 4 bases from V and 3 bases from J, with 9 bases between. The CDR3 sequence is 13 residues long. Germline V gives CDR1 ENHRY, CDR2 SYGVKD. In nucleotides, the CDR3 is TGTGCCATCAGTGGTGGAGCTGACTATGGCTACACCTTC. It yields the protein CAISGGADYGYTF.

The gene calls are TRBV5-6 and TRBJ1-1; D possibly corresponds to TRBD1 (6 bases). Germline lookup yields CDR1 SGHDT and CDR2 YYEEEE. The V gene lost 2 bases and the J gene lost 4 bases, with 18 bases spanning the gap. CDR3 length equals 16 residues. CDR3 residues: CASSFPGEKVITEAFF. The DNA for the CDR3 is TGTGCCAGCAGCTTCCCAGGGGAAAAGGTTATCACTGAAGCTTTCTTT.

The rearrangement uses TRBV5-6 and TRBJ2-6; D is possibly TRBD1 (6 bases). Germline V CDR1 and CDR2: SGHDT, YYEEEE. Trimming stripped 4 bases from V and 0 bases from J, with 11 bases between. This CDR3 has 16 residues. The CDR3: CASSQVQGSGANVLTF. The CDR3 DNA reads TGTGCCAGCAGCCAAGTACAGGGCTCTGGGGCCAACGTCCTGACTTTC.

The rearrangement joins TRBV6-5 to TRBJ2-7, with 13 bases fitting TRBD2. This CDR3 contains 15 residues. V lost 6 bases to trimming and J lost 5 bases; unmatched junction nucleotides: 7. The V gene's germline CDR1 is MNHEY and CDR2 SVGAGI. CDR3: CASSPPGLAGNEQYF. As DNA, the CDR3 is TGTGCCAGCAGCCCACCGGGACTAGCGGGAAACGAGCAGTACTTC.

The rearrangement joins TRBV7-2 to TRBJ2-3; a weak D match, TRBD2 (5 bases). Looked up from germline, CDR1 is SGHTA and CDR2 is FQGNSA. The germline V and J ends were trimmed by 5 bases and 0 bases, with 12 bases remaining between them. The CDR3 consists of 15 residues. The CDR3 region has the DNA TGTGCCAGCAGCCCTATGAGCGGAAGCACAGATACGCAGTATTTT. Its translation is CASSPMSGSTDTQYF.

V is TRBV20-1 and J is TRBJ2-7; D is possibly TRBD2 (6 bases). V was shortened by 3 bases and J by 3 bases, with 18 bases between the two germline ends. CDR1 is DFQATT and CDR2 is SNEGSKA in the germline V gene (reference sequence). The CDR3 has 15 residues. CDR3 region: CSASSGEPPIYEQYF. The CDR3 DNA follows: TGCAGTGCTAGTTCGGGAGAGCCCCCAATCTACGAGCAGTACTTC.

The chain employs TRBV2 and TRBJ2-3; the match to TRBD1 covers 7 bases. CDR3 length equals 14 residues. With 6 bases clipped from V and 2 bases from J, the junction kept 5 bases outside the gene matches. Germline CDR1 is SNHLY and CDR2 is FYNNEI. The CDR3 spells CASRGTVTTDTQYF. The CDR3 DNA sequence: TGTGCCAGCAGAGGGACAGTTACCACAGATACGCAGTATTTT.

V is TRBV3-1 (or the pseudogene TRBV3-2) and J is TRBJ2-7, with 10 nucleotides matching TRBD1. The CDR3 sequence is 18 residues long. Germline V gene lookup returns CDR1 LGHDT and CDR2 YNNKEL (reference sequence). V lost 4 bases to trimming and J lost 0 bases; unmatched junction nucleotides: 12. In DNA, the CDR3 is TGTGCCAGCAGCCGACCCTTGACAGGGGGCTCCCGCTCCTACGAGCAGTACTTC. It is translated as CASSRPLTGGSRSYEQYF.

This chain joins TRBV28 and TRBJ2-7, with TRBD1 matching over 12 bases. The CDR3 extends over 15 amino acids. V lost 6 bases to trimming and J lost 0 bases; unmatched junction nucleotides: 3. Germline V gene data show CDR1 as MDHEN and CDR2 as SYDVKM. CDR3 amino acids: CASRGGQGASYEQYF. The CDR3 bases are TGTGCCAGCAGGGGGGGACAGGGGGCCTCCTACGAGCAGTACTTC.

The chain has TRBV7-2 and TRBJ2-7; D may be TRBD1 (7 bases). This CDR3 has 14 residues. Germline V gives CDR1 SGHTA, CDR2 FQGNSA. Trimming cost V 4 bases and J 5 bases, with 15 bases left between them. DNA of the CDR3: TGTGCCAGCAGCTCCAGACAGGGAGGCCACGAGCAGTACTTC. Its protein product is CASSSRQGGHEQYF.

The V gene is TRBV28, the J gene TRBJ2-1; 10 bases are a match to TRBD2. From germline, CDR1 is MDHEN and CDR2 SYDVKM. The CDR3 consists of 16 residues. J gave up 6 bases and V 2 bases, and 7 bases lay outside the gene matches. The CDR3 loop reads CASSLVASGSINEQFF. CDR3 nucleotides: TGTGCCAGCAGTTTAGTGGCTAGCGGGAGTATCAATGAGCAGTTCTTC.

The chain recombines TRBV7-9 with TRBJ1-4, with 8 bases that match TRBD1. The V and J ends lost 5 bases and 8 bases, in that order; junction bases with no gene match: 10. The V gene's germline CDR1 is SEHNR and CDR2 FQNEAQ (reference sequence). The CDR3 consists of 15 residues. The CDR3 spells CASSVRQGAGEKLFF. CDR3 DNA sequence: TGTGCCAGCAGCGTCCGGCAGGGGGCTGGAGAAAAACTGTTTTTT.

This chain uses TRBV6-2 or TRBV6-3 with TRBJ2-7; D possibly corresponds to TRBD1 (6 bases). Trimming left V 1 base short and J 4 bases short, with 8 bases between. Germline V gene lookup returns CDR1 MNHEY and CDR2 SVGEGT. The CDR3 is 13 residues long. In nucleotides, the CDR3 is TGTGCCAGCAGTTACTTAGGGGGTTACGAGCAGTACTTC. Its protein product is CASSYLGGYEQYF.

V is TRBV9 and J is TRBJ1-1, with a tentative D call TRBD1 (5 bases). CDR3 length: 13 residues. V lost 4 bases and J 7 bases, leaving 14 bases between the germline ends. The germline CDR1 and CDR2 sequences are SGDLS and YYNGEE. DNA for the CDR3: TGTGCCAGCAGCTCCTCAGGGCAGGGTGAAGCTTTCTTT. Its translation is CASSSSGQGEAFF.

The chain links TRBV6-5 to TRBJ1-1; no definite D call. CDR3 size: 13 residues. Germline V CDR1 and CDR2: MNHEY, SVGAGI. The V and J ends lost 2 bases and 1 base respectively, with 5 bases between them. The CDR3 loop is CASSYRRNTEAFF. DNA for the CDR3: TGTGCCAGCAGTTACAGGAGGAACACTGAAGCTTTCTTT.

The J gene is TRBJ2-7, the V gene TRBV6-5, with 11 bases fitting TRBD2. Germline V gene data show CDR1 as MNHEY and CDR2 as SVGAGI. J was trimmed by 3 bases and V by 5 bases; bases with no gene match: 6. There are 15 residues in the CDR3. The CDR3 spells CASSTTSGSFYEQYF. CDR3 DNA: TGTGCCAGCAGTACAACTAGCGGGAGTTTCTACGAGCAGTACTTC.

This clone was counted at least ten times. This chain uses TRBV30 with TRBJ1-6, with D tentatively TRBD1 (6 bases). Germline lookup yields CDR1 GTSNPN and CDR2 SVGIG (reference sequence). This CDR3 spans 14 amino acids. V dropped 4 bases and J dropped 7 bases, with 14 bases sitting between them. The CDR3 spells CAWTAGTQNSPLHF. Written as DNA, the CDR3 is TGTGCCTGGACCGCCGGGACACAAAATTCACCCCTCCACTTT.

The chain uses TRBV2 and TRBJ2-1; 10 positions match TRBD2. CDR3 size: 20 residues. CDR1 SNHLY and CDR2 FYNNEI come from the germline V gene. Germline trimming cut 6 bases from V and 3 bases from J; bases unmatched to any gene: 20. DNA of the CDR3: TGTGCCAGCAGGGGACGTGTGGCTAGCGGGAGAAGTGGCCGCTACAATGAGCAGTTCTTC. Its translation: CASRGRVASGRSGRYNEQFF.

The V gene is TRBV4-3, the J gene TRBJ2-3, with D possibly TRBD1 on 5 matching bases. CDR3 length: 15 amino acids. CDR1 LGHNA and CDR2 YSLEER come from the germline V gene. Trimming pared 2 bases from V and 2 bases from J, leaving 11 bases between. The CDR3 bases are TGCGCCAGCAGCCAAAACAGGCTATACACAGATACGCAGTATTTT. Amino acids: CASSQNRLYTDTQYF.